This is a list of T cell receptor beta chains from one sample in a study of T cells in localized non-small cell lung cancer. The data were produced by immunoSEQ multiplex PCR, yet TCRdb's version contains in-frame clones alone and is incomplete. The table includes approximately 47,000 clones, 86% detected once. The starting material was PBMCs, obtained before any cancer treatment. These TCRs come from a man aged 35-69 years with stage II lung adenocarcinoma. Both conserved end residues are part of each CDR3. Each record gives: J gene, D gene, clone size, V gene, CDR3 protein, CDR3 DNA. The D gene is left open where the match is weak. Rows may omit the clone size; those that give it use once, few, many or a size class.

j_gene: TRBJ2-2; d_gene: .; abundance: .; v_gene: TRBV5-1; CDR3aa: CASSLGDVELFF; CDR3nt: TGCGCCAGCAGCTTAGGGGATGTAGAGCTGTTTTTT
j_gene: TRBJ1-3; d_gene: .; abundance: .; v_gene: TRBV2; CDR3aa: CASSTGPLDTIYF; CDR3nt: TGTGCCAGCAGTACGGGGCCACTAGACACCATATATTTT
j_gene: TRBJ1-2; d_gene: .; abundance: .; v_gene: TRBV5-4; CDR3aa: CASSMTVSTGYTF; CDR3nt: TGTGCCAGCAGCATGACCGTGTCAACTGGCTACACCTTC
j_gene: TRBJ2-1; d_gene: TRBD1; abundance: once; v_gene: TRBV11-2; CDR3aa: CASSLRGTGGLGDEQFF; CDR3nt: TGTGCCAGCAGCTTACGGGGGACAGGGGGCTTAGGCGATGAGCAGTTCTTC
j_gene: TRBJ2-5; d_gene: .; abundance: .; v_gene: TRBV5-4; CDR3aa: CASSTYGFQETQYF; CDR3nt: TGTGCCAGCAGCACCTATGGGTTCCAAGAGACCCAGTACTTC
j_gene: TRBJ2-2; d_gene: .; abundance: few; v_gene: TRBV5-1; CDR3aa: CASQFPGRTNTGELFF; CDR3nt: TGCGCCAGCCAATTTCCGGGACGGACGAACACCGGGGAGCTGTTTTTT
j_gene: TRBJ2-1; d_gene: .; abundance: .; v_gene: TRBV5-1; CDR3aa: CASSPGVQGLQFF; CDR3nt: TGCGCCAGCAGCCCGGGGGTACAGGGGTTGCAGTTCTTC
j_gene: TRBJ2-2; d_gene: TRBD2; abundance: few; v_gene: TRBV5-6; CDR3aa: CASSFFSGGAWTGELFF; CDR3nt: TGTGCCAGCAGCTTTTTTAGCGGGGGGGCGTGGACCGGGGAGCTGTTTTTT
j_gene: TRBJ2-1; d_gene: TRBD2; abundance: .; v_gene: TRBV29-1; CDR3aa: CSVGTSGRYNEQFF; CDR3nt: TGCAGCGTTGGTACTAGCGGGCGGTACAATGAGCAGTTCTTC
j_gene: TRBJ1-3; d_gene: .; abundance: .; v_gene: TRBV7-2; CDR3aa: CASSPESLSGNTIYF; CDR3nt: TGTGCCAGCAGCCCGGAGTCACTCTCTGGAAACACCATATATTTT
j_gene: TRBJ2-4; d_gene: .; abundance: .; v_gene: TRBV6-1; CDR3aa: CASSLNGGNIQYF; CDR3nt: TGTGCCAGCAGTCTTAATGGCGGGAACATTCAGTACTTC
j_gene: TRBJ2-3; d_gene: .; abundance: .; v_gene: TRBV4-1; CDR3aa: CASSQDRGAADTQYF; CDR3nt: TGCGCCAGCAGCCAAGATCGGGGAGCCGCAGATACGCAGTATTTT
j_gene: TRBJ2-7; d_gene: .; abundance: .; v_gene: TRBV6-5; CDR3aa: CASSDYHEQYF; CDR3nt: TGTGCCAGCAGTGACTACCACGAGCAGTACTTC
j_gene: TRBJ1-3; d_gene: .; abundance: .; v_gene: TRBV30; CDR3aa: CAWSFPPAGGNTIYF; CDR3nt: TGTGCCTGGAGTTTCCCGCCCGCAGGTGGAAACACCATATATTTT
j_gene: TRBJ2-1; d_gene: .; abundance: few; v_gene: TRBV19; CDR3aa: CASSTGQGVRDQQFF; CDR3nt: TGTGCCAGTAGTACTGGACAAGGGGTGAGAGACCAGCAGTTCTTC
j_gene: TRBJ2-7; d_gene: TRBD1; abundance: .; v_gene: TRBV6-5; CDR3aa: CASIRTGAGYEQYF; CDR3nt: TGTGCCAGCATCCGGACAGGGGCCGGTTACGAGCAGTACTTC
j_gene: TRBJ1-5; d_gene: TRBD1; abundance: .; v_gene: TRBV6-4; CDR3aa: CASSPSAGTGGQPQHF; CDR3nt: TGTGCCAGCAGTCCTTCTGCCGGGACAGGTGGTCAGCCCCAGCATTTT
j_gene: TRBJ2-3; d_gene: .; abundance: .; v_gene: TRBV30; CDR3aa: CAWGLASSTDTQYF; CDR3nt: TGTGCCTGGGGCCTTGCTAGTAGCACAGATACGCAGTATTTT
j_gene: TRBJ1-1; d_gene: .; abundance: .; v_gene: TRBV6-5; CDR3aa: CASSSLGALMNTEAFF; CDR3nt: TGTGCCAGCAGTTCCCTAGGGGCCCTCATGAACACTGAAGCTTTCTTT
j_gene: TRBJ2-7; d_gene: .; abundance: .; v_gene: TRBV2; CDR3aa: CASSPSRTAFYEQYF; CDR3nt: TGTGCCAGCAGCCCCAGTCGGACGGCCTTCTACGAGCAGTACTTC
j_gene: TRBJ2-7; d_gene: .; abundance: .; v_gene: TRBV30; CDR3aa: CAWIEGDEQYF; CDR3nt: TGTGCCTGGATAGAAGGGGACGAGCAGTACTTC
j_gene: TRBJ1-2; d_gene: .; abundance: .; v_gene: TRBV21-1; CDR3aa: CASSASGQSNYGYTF; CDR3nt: TGTGCCAGCAGCGCTTCGGGGCAGTCTAACTATGGCTACACCTTC
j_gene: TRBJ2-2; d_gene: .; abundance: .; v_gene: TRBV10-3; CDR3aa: CAIRVYGRPPNTGELFF; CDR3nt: TGTGCCATCAGGGTCTATGGGCGACCCCCGAACACCGGGGAGCTGTTTTTT